This T cell receptor (beta chain) was documented in a study of OX40 agonist ivuxolimab in advanced cancers. Study-level information: Ivuxolimab, an antibody that agonizes OX40 (CD134), was administered to the patients. Cancers in dose escalation were hepatocellular, melanoma, renal cell and head and neck. Patients received ivuxolimab, an intravenous treatment, every 2 weeks at 0.01 to 10 mg/kg. Regarding the study as a whole: CD8+ T cells (on average) carried more expanded clones than CD4+ T cells.

A remark on this clone: Its target is unknown.

TCRdb's table, derived via immunoSEQ multiplex PCR, lists solely in-frame clones and lacks some. The table shows tens of thousands of clones, with roughly 87% occurring only once. Germline V gives CDR1 MNHNS, CDR2 SASEGT. The CDR3 has 17 residues. J lost 1 base, V lost 4 bases, and 6 bases had no gene match. The clonotype comes from an adult with an advanced solid tumor such as melanoma, head and neck, liver or kidney cancer. Source: CD4+ or CD8+ T cells sorted from blood, taken in a trial of the OX40 agonist ivuxolimab. This sequence joins TRBV6-1 and TRBJ2-3; TRBD2 agrees at 12 bases. CDR3 loop: CASSATSGRQGTDTQYF. The CDR3 DNA reads TGTGCCAGCAGTGCGACTAGCGGGAGACAGGGCACAGATACGCAGTATTTT.